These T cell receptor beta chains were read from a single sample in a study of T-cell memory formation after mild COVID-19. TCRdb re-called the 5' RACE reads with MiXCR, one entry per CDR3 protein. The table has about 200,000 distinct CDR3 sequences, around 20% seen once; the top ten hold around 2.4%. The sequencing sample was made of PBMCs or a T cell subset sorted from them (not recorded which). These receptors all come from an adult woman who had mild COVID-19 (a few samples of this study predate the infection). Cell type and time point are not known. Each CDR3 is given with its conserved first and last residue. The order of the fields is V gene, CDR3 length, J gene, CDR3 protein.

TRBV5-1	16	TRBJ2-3	CASSLTGTPRRDTQYF
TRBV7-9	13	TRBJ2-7	CASSLRQLGEQYF
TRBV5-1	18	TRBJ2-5	CASSTRTSGGASQETQYF
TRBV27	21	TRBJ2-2	CASTRKGHSGRAPWRVGELFF
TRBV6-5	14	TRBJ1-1	CASSPRTVVTEAFF
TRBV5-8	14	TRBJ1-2	CASIRQGVHYGYTF
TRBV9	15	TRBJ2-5	CASSVVPETQETQYF
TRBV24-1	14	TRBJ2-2	CATRGQGTAGELFF
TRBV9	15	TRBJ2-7	CASSVEARGSYEQYF
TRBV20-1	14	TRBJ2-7	CSAEGGGSSGEQYF
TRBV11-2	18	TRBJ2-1	CASSLGVGAKSSYNEQFF
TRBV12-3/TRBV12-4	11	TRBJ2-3	CASSFSDTQYF
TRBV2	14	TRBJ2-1	CASRPGQPGNEQFF
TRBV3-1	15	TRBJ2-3	CASSHIRAGTDTQYF
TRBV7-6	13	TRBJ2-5	CASTRTVQETQYF
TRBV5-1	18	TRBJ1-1	CASSLNPEAGGMNTEAFF
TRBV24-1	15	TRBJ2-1	CATSKAGSSYNEQFF
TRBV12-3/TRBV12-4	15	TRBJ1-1	CASSPQGGVNTEAFF
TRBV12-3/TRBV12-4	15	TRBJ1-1	CASRPGVGWDTEAFF
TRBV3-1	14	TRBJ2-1	CASSLARERTEQFF
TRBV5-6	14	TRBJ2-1	CASLRPGYNNEQFF
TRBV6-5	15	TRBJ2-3	CASSYSVGNTDTQYF
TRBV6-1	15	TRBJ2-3	CASSEVRRTTDTQYF
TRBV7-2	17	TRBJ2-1	CASSPLSSGSVRNEQFF
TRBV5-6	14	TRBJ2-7	CASSSRDFSYEQYF
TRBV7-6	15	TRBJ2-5	CASSLITGQDGAQYF
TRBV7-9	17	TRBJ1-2	CASSLGGSTVISYGYTF
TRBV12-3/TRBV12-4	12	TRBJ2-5	CASSPNVGQGFF
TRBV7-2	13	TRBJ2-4	CASSLTGKNIQYF
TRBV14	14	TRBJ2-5	CASSSGTGSKTQYF
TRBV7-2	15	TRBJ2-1	CASSLIADTYNEQFF
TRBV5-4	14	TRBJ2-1	CASSLRGRNNEQFF
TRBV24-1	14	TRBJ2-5	CATSAGPWAETQYF
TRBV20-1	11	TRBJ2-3	CSAGRLDTQYF
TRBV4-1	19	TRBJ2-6	CASSHPRGGASSGANVLTF
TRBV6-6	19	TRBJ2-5	CASSYSGLAGPTDQETQYF
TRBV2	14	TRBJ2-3	CASKSDRATDTQYF
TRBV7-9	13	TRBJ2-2	CASSGTSPGELFF
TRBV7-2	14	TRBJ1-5	CASSSSHRSQPQHF
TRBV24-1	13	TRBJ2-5	CATQLDATETQYF
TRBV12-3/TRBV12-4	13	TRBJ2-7	CASSIRDGYEQYF
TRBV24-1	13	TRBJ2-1	CATSDYVRGEQFF
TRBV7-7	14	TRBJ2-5	CASSLDITTETQYF
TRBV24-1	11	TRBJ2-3	CATAFSDTQYF
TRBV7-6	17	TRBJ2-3	CASSPRLAGASTDTQYF
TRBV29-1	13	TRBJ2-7	CSVLDRSSVEQYF
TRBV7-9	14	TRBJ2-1	CASWTGGIANEQFF
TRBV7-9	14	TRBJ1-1	CASSGERVDTEAFF
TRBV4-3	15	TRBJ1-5	CASSQDWADNQPQHF
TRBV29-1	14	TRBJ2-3	CSLSRTSSPDTQYF
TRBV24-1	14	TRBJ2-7	CATSDPDSYYEQYF